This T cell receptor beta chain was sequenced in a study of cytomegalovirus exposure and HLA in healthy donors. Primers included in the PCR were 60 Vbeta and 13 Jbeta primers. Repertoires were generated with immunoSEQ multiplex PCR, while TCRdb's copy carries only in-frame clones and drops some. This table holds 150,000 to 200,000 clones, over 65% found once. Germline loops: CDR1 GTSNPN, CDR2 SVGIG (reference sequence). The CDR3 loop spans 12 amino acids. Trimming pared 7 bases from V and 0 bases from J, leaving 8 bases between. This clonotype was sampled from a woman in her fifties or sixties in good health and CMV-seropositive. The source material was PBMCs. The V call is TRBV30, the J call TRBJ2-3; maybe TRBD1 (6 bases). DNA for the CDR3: TGTGCCTACAGGGAGAGCACAGATACGCAGTATTTT. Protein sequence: CAYRESTDTQYF.